This T cell receptor (beta chain) is drawn from a study of CD8+CD57+ T cells in acquired aplastic anemia. Study-wide results and caveats: Patients and controls were found to share fewer than 35 CD8+ CDR3 sequences.

The V gene's germline CDR1 is DFQATT and CDR2 SNEGSKA (reference sequence). The length of the CDR3 is 14 residues. Individuals selected for sequencing had exhibited CD8+CD57+ cell expansion on flow cytometry. Each patient gave a blood sample that was collected before any therapy had been received. Genomic DNA was employed as the template in profiling TCR beta VDJ and CDR3. Using its own MiXCR run on the reads, TCRdb lists one record per CDR3 protein. The repertoire holds 200,000 or so distinct CDR3 sequences, with approximately 51% as singletons. Points on this clonotype: Its antigen remains unknown. At one boundary the junction diverges from the germline segment, which might be a read error.

The chain joins TRBV20-1 to TRBJ2-7; possibly TRBD2 for D (5 bases). Sequencing was performed on sorted CD4+, CD8+, or CD8+CD57+ T cells (not recorded which) from PBMCs. The receptor was derived from a human donor with aplastic anemia. As DNA, the CDR3 is TGCAGTGCTAGAGATCCGGGGTACACCTACGAGCAGAACTTC. This gives the protein CSARDPGYTYEQNF.